The T cell receptor (beta chain) under discussion was sequenced for a study of T-cell reconstitution after alpha-beta-depleted transplantation in children. Study observations and caveats: Most T-cell counts and diversity one year after the transplant came from T cells that were newly produced. High day-60 TCRbeta diversity in some patients came from surviving recipient T cells and thymic progenitors.

CDR1 and CDR2 (germline): SGHTA, FQGTGA. The length of the CDR3 is 16 residues. With V trimmed by 5 bases and J by 0 bases, 4 bases remained unmatched. This clonotype has only a few counts. Antigen specificity is unknown. The TCRbeta library incorporated unique molecular identifiers. TCRdb passed the PCR reads through MiXCR, listing each CDR3 protein once. This table holds 250,000 to 400,000 distinct CDR3 sequences, approximately 20% found once. The input for sequencing was PBMCs, mostly from graft donor cells, taken 180 days after TCRalphabeta/CD19-depleted stem cell transplant. The genes are TRBV7-3 and TRBJ2-3; TRBD2 matches at 11 bases. The TCR was taken from a male patient younger than 18 who had a stem cell transplant for acute lymphoblastic leukemia, so the T cells may come from the graft donor. This chain's CDR3 is CASSLSGRGSTDTQYF. The CDR3, as DNA: TGTGCCAGCAGCCTTAGCGGGAGGGGGAGCACAGATACGCAGTATTTT.